The next 3 T cell receptor beta chains were all read from a single sample in a study of cytomegalovirus exposure and HLA in healthy donors. Vbeta (60) and Jbeta (13) primers were used in the PCR. Method: immunoSEQ multiplex PCR; TCRdb's copy keeps in-frame clones and lacks some. The table shows 85,000 to 100,000 clones, with roughly 63% occurring only once. Sequenced sample: PBMCs. These receptors were taken from a woman in her 30s in good health and CMV-seronegative.

This chain uses TRBV21-1 with TRBJ2-1; no DNA check was done on the table's D call, TRBD2. TRBV21-1 counts as a pseudogene. The CDR3 extends over 16 amino acids. As DNA, the CDR3 is TGTGCCAGCAGCGAAAGGGGGGGGTTATCCTACAATGAGCAGTTCTTC. It specifies CASSERGGLSYNEQFF.

J is TRBJ2-1 and V is TRBV5-1; 14 positions agree with TRBD2. The CDR3 sequence is 16 residues long. J was trimmed by 3 bases and V by 3 bases; bases with no gene match: 2. Germline CDR1 is SGHRS and CDR2 is YFSETQ. CDR3 in DNA: TGCGCCAGCAGCTGGGGACTAGCGGGAGTCTACAATGAGCAGTTCTTC. Translation: CASSWGLAGVYNEQFF.

In this sample, this clone is medium-sized. The CDR3 loop reads CASSSPRTEETQYF. The CDR3 DNA reads as TGTGCCAGCAGTTCGCCTCGTACGGAAGAGACCCAGTACTTC. V and J are TRBV6-5 and TRBJ2-5, with D unresolved. From germline, CDR1 is MNHEY and CDR2 SVGAGI. The V and J ends lost 4 bases and 3 bases respectively, with 12 bases between them. CDR3 length: 14 amino acids.